The 9 T cell receptor beta chains given below trace back to one sample, sequenced in a study of cytomegalovirus exposure and HLA in healthy donors. The assay was immunoSEQ multiplex PCR, and TCRdb's table has in-frame clones only and misses some. The sample carries 98,000 or so clones, approximately 85% recorded once. Sequenced input: PBMCs. These receptors were taken from a woman aged 18 to 35 in good health and CMV-seronegative.

On this clone itself: One junction end does not reproduce the germline sequence, and a read error may be involved. The rearrangement uses TRBV2 and TRBJ1-2; 12 bases align to TRBD1. Germline V gene sequence: CDR1 SNHLY, CDR2 FYNNEI. The CDR3 length is 16 residues. CDR3 sequence reads: CVSRRDRGPGNYGYTF. DNA of the CDR3: TGTGTCAGCAGGCGGGACAGGGGGCCGGGAAACTATGGCTACACCTTC.

The chain couples TRBV4-1 to TRBJ1-1; possibly TRBD1 for D (5 bases). Trimming took 6 bases from V and 5 from J, leaving 10 bases between them. Germline values: CDR1 MGHRA, CDR2 YSYEKL. This CDR3 spans 12 amino acids. The DNA for the CDR3 is TGCGCCAGCAGGGGGGGTGGTACTGAAGCTTTCTTT. This translates into CASRGGGTEAFF.

This chain links TRBV2 with TRBJ1-1; TRBD1 matches at 10 bases. CDR3 length: 13 amino acids. The V segment lost 2 bases and the J segment 11 bases; nucleotides outside the gene matches: 5. CDR1 and CDR2 (germline): SNHLY, FYNNEI. CDR3 region: CASSEFGTGEAFF. The CDR3 bases are TGTGCCAGCAGTGAATTTGGGACAGGGGAGGCTTTCTTT.

V usage is TRBV30 and J usage is TRBJ1-4; a weak D match, TRBD1 (6 bases). Trimming took 4 bases from V and 7 from J, leaving 19 bases between them. The CDR3 runs 15 residues. Germline CDR1 is GTSNPN and CDR2 is SVGIG (reference sequence). For the CDR3, the DNA is TGTGCCTGGACCCCTACATCAGGGGTAGGTGAAAAACTGTTTTTT. This codes for CAWTPTSGVGEKLFF.

This rearrangement joins TRBV27 to TRBJ2-3; D is unclear. Germline CDR1 MNHEY, CDR2 SMNVEV (reference sequence). The CDR3 has 12 residues. Trimming shortened V by 5 bases and J by 4 bases, and 7 bases separated the two germline ends. The DNA for the CDR3 is TGTGCCAGCAGTGGCGGCGCAGATACGCAGTATTTT. Protein product: CASSGGADTQYF.

The sample holds a few counts of this clone. V and J are TRBV2 and TRBJ2-2; 7 bases map to TRBD1. Germline V gene data show CDR1 as SNHLY and CDR2 as FYNNEI. V was pared by 6 bases and J by 0 bases, with 1 base of the junction left unmatched. This CDR3 comprises 14 residues. The CDR3 sequence: CASSGTANTGELFF. For the CDR3, the DNA is TGTGCCAGCAGCGGGACAGCGAACACCGGGGAGCTGTTTTTT.

V usage is TRBV10-3 and J usage is TRBJ1-4; a possible D gene is TRBD1 (6 bases). The germline gives CDR1 ENHRY, CDR2 SYGVKD. V was shortened by 11 bases and J by 2 bases, with 9 bases between the two germline ends. The CDR3 is 12 residues long. The DNA for the CDR3 is TGTGCCTCCAGGGGTACTAATGAAAAACTGTTTTTT. Translation gives CASRGTNEKLFF.

V gene TRBV27 combines with J gene TRBJ1-1; 10 bases are shared with TRBD1. The V segment lost 8 bases and the J segment 8 bases; nucleotides outside the gene matches: 8. The CDR3 length is 13 residues. The germline gives CDR1 MNHEY, CDR2 SMNVEV (reference sequence). Written as DNA, the CDR3 is TGTGCCAGCTCTGACGGGACAGGGGACGAAGCTTTCTTT. As protein: CASSDGTGDEAFF.

Comment on this clone: Other DNA sequences from this sample encode an identical CDR3 as well. The rearrangement uses TRBV7-6 and TRBJ1-1; the D gene is possibly TRBD1 (5 bases). Trimming cost V 3 bases and J 5 bases, with 10 bases left between them. Germline CDR1 is SGHVS and CDR2 is FNYEAQ. The CDR3 spans 13 residues. DNA for the CDR3: TGTGCCAGCAGCTTGGGGGGGGGAACTGAAGCTTTCTTT. This translates into CASSLGGGTEAFF.